The present TCR beta chain was sequenced within a study of radiation and T cells in renal cell carcinoma. Specified time point: baseline pretreatment blood. The sample's treatment: 15 Gy SBRT to primary tumor, nephrectomy 4 weeks later. The CDR3 contains 15 residues. V gave up 5 bases and J gave up 14 bases; unmatched junction bases: 16. CDR1 is SEHNR, CDR2 FQNEAQ, per germline (reference sequence). Assay used: immunoSEQ multiplex PCR; TCRdb lists only in-frame clones, some missing. Of 94,000 or so clones in the sample, approximately 80% are singletons; the top ten hold 5% to 8%. The rearrangement links TRBV7-9 to TRBJ2-1, with 9 bases that match TRBD2. This material consisted of blood, taken from a patient whose treatment included radiotherapy and nephrectomy. The source of this sequence is a man aged 55-75 years with renal cell carcinoma. In DNA form, the CDR3 reads TGTGCCAGCAGCCAAACTAGCGGGTCCCCTCTGTTGGAGTTCTTC. Protein: CASSQTSGSPLLEFF.